The clone carrying this TCR beta chain has only a few counts. What it binds is not known. This sample is part of a study of blood T cells in healthy people across ages. Whole-study findings and limits: Changes in expanded clonotypes were possibly confounded, as the CMV status of donors was unknown. Roughly linear age-related decline in beta diversity appeared, significant by age around 42.

This CDR3 has 14 amino acids. The trim removed 5 bases at V and 3 bases at J, leaving 6 bases unmatched. CDR1 LNHNV and CDR2 YYDKDF come from the germline V gene (reference sequence). Sample-barcoded 5' priming and a J-beta primer mix drove a second PCR of roughly 7 to 11 cycles. TCRdb independently ran MiXCR on the 5' RACE reads; one entry per CDR3 protein. The sample holds about 1,400,000 distinct CDR3 sequences, approximately 38% seen once. Peripheral blood, roughly 9.1 milliliters per donor, was collected. The source of this sequence is a woman in her late teens or twenties in good health. The chain is built from TRBV15 and TRBJ2-7; TRBD1 aligns across 8 bases. The sequencing input was blood. The CDR3 region is CATSADREFYEQYF. CDR3 DNA: TGTGCCACCAGCGCGGACAGGGAATTCTACGAGCAGTACTTC.